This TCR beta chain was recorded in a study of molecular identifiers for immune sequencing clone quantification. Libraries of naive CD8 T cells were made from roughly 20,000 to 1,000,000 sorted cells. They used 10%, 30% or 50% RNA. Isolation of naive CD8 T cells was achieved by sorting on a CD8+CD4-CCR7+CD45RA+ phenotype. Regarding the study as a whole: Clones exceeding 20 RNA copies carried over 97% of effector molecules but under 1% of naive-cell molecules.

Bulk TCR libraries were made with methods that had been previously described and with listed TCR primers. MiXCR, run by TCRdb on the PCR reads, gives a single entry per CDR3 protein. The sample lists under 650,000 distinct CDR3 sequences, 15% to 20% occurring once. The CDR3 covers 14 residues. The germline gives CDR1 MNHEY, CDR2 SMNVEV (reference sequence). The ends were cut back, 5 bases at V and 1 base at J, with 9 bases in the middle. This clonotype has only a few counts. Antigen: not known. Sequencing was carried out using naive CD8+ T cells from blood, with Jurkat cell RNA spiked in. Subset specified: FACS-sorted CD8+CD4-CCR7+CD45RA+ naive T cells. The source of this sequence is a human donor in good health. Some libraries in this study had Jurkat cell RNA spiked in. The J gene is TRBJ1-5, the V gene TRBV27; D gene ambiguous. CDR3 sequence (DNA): TGTGCCAGCAGTCTCACAGCAAGCAATCAGCCCCAGCATTTT. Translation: CASSLTASNQPQHF.